The entry that follows covers one T cell receptor beta chain sequence. Its antigen is unknown. The data are from a study of CD8 T cells in ankylosing spondylitis. Germline assignment: CDR1 SNHLY and CDR2 FYNNEI. The CDR3 has 14 residues. V was clipped by 8 bases and J by 6 bases, with 16 bases between them. Study-wide results and limits: Significant enrichment of disease-linked clones was reported in matched ankylosing spondylitis synovial fluid. Researchers report that disease-linked clones proved CD8+ and relatively rare in peripheral blood. A motif of eight highly homologous TCR beta variants was seen as apparently characteristic of ankylosing spondylitis blood.

A single record per CDR3 protein comes from TCRdb applying MiXCR to the 5' RACE reads. The sample yields roughly 700,000 distinct CDR3 sequences, roughly 19% seen once. The V and J genes are TRBV2 and TRBJ2-2, with TRBD1 as a possible D gene (6 bases). This receptor was taken from a male donor with ankylosing spondylitis. Sequenced input: blood, either unsorted or a sorted T cell fraction (not recorded which). The CDR3 sequence: CASATHRVAGELFF. CDR3 bases: TGTGCCAGCGCGACCCACAGGGTCGCCGGGGAGCTGTTTTTT.